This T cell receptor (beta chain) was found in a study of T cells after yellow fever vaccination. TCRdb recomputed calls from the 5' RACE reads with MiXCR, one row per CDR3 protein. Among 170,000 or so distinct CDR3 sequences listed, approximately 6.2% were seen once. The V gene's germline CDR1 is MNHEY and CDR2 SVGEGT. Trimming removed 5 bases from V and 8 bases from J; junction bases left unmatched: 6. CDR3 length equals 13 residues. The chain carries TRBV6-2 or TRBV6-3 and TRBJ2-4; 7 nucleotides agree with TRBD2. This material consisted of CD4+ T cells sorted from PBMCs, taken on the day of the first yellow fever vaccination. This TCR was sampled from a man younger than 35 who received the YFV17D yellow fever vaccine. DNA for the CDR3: TGTGCCAGCAGTAACCCTGGGGGGGACATTCAGTACTTC. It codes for CASSNPGGDIQYF.